The 17 T cell receptor beta chains reported below all come from one sample, sequenced in a study of T cells in Graves' hyperthyroidism and ophthalmopathy. Regions amplified from RNA transcripts were the TCR beta CDR3 regions. Initially, a first-round RT-PCR of the TCR CDR3 employed the HTBI primer set. MiXCR, run by TCRdb on the multiplex PCR reads, gives a single entry per CDR3 protein. Of roughly 280,000 distinct CDR3 sequences in the sample, about a sixth were seen once. The sequenced sample was blood. Receptors originate from a woman in her fifties or sixties with Graves' ophthalmopathy.

This clonotype was counted only a few times. The CDR3 sequence is CASSSNRGLEGSPLHF. DNA for the CDR3: TGCGCCAGCAGCTCGAACAGGGGGCTGGAGGGTTCACCCCTCCACTTT. The V call is TRBV5-1, the J call TRBJ1-6; TRBD1 aligns across 9 bases. V lost 3 bases and J lost 9; bases outside the gene matches: 10. CDR1 and CDR2 from the germline V gene are SGHRS and YFSETQ. This CDR3 is 16 amino acids long. The entire variable domain, with the rest obtained from reference TRBV5-1 and TRBJ1-6, is as follows: KAGVTQTPRYLIKTRGQQVTLSCSPISGHRSVSWYQQTPGQGLQFLFEYFSETQRNKGNFPGRFSGRQFSNSRSEMNVSTLELGDSALYLCASSSNRGLEGSPLHFGNGTRLTVT.

This clonotype was counted a few times. This chain links TRBV4-3 with TRBJ2-7, with 7 nucleotides matching TRBD1. Germline-derived CDR1 and CDR2 are LGHNA and YSLEER. V was pared by 5 bases and J by 5 bases, with 9 bases of the junction left unmatched. This CDR3 is built from 14 residues. In DNA form, the CDR3 reads TGCGCCAGCAGCAAAGTAAGGGGGCCACACGAGCAGTACTTC. Translating gives CASSKVRGPHEQYF.

The chain uses TRBV4-1 and TRBJ1-2; 9 bases map to TRBD1. After removal of 3 bases from V and 6 bases from J, the junction contained 8 bases not matched to a gene. Germline V CDR1 and CDR2: MGHRA, YSYEKL. The CDR3 has 15 amino acids. The CDR3: CASSQDSGTGHGYTF. DNA of the CDR3: TGCGCCAGCAGCCAGGATTCCGGGACAGGGCATGGCTACACCTTC.

This clonotype was seen only a few times. This could be a read error, since a much larger clone is one nucleotide away. The V call is TRBV20-1, the J call TRBJ2-1; tentative D call: TRBD1 (7 bases). In germline, CDR1 is DFQATT, CDR2 SNEGSKA (reference sequence). V was pared by 5 bases and J by 3 bases, with 20 bases between. The CDR3 covers 16 residues. In DNA form, the CDR3 reads TGCAGTGCTGGAGGTACAGGGGAGGCTGTCTACAATGAGCAGTTCTTC. Translated: CSAGGTGEAVYNEQFF.

In regard to this clonotype: Being one base from a much bigger clone, this may be a read error. This chain connects TRBV4-3 to TRBJ2-1; D call uncertain. This CDR3 is 13 amino acids long. Germline CDR1 and CDR2: LGHNA and YSLEER. Written as DNA, the CDR3 is TGCACCAGCAGCCAAAGGCGGTACAATGAGCAGTTCTTC. It yields the protein CTSSQRRYNEQFF.

This clonotype was picked up a small number of times. This chain connects TRBV20-1 to TRBJ2-7; TRBD2 matches 7 bases. Germline-derived CDR1 and CDR2 are DFQATT and SNEGSKA (reference sequence). The CDR3 covers 13 residues. With V trimmed by 3 bases and J by 2 bases, 4 bases remained unmatched. CDR3 coding DNA: TGCAGTGCTAGTCCGGGGACTACCTACGAGCAGTACTTC. Its translation: CSASPGTTYEQYF.

Only a few counts were recorded for this clonotype. The chain is built from TRBV7-9 and TRBJ2-3; 9 bases match TRBD1. The CDR3 has 16 amino acids. V shed 4 bases and J 1 base; nucleotides not matched to a gene: 6. Per germline, CDR1 SEHNR and CDR2 FQNEAQ (reference sequence). CDR3 in amino acids: CASSWGRTGGTDTQYF. CDR3 coding DNA: TGTGCCAGCAGCTGGGGGAGGACAGGGGGCACAGATACGCAGTATTTT.

The chain combines TRBV6-1 with TRBJ2-2; no definite D call. V was trimmed by 5 bases and J by 6 bases, leaving 10 bases between them. CDR3 length: 13 amino acids. The germline V gene encodes CDR1 MNHNS and CDR2 SASEGT. CDR3 DNA: TGTGCCAGCAGTCCCGACATAGCCGGGGAGCTGTTTTTT. This codes for CASSPDIAGELFF.

This clonotype was counted many times. The V call is TRBV7-2, the J call TRBJ1-1; D call uncertain. Germline CDR1 reads SGHTA; CDR2 reads FQGNSA. The V and J ends lost 1 base and 1 base respectively, with 10 bases between them. The CDR3 is 15 amino acids. The CDR3: CASSLDGSPNTEAFF. CDR3 in DNA: TGTGCCAGCAGCTTAGATGGCAGCCCGAACACTGAAGCTTTCTTT.

The chain uses TRBV6-1 and TRBJ2-5; no definite D call. This CDR3 is 12 amino acids long. The V gene lost 7 bases and the J gene lost 2 bases, with 8 bases spanning the gap. Germline CDR1 and CDR2: MNHNS and SASEGT. CDR3 sequence: CASKAGQETQYF. The CDR3 DNA is TGTGCCAGCAAGGCAGGACAAGAGACCCAGTACTTC.

This clonotype has only a few counts. The V and J genes are TRBV20-1 and TRBJ2-7; 11 bases match TRBD1. Trimming at V came to 8 bases and at J to 7 bases, leaving 10 bases not matched to a gene. This CDR3 region has 13 residues. Germline loops: CDR1 DFQATT, CDR2 SNEGSKA (reference sequence). Here the CDR3 DNA reads TGCAGTCTGACCGGGACAGGGGGTAGAGAGCAGTACTTC. Its protein product is CSLTGTGGREQYF.

For this clonotype: This sequence may be a read error, since a much larger clone differs from it by one base. J is TRBJ2-3 and V is TRBV24-1; D possibly corresponds to TRBD2 (7 bases). The CDR3 has 13 residues. Germline loops: CDR1 KGHDR, CDR2 SFDVKD. Deletions cut 9 bases from V and 4 bases from J, with 13 bases between. This chain's CDR3 is CATGGASADTQYF. The CDR3 DNA reads TGTGCCACCGGGGGGGCTAGCGCAGATACGCAGTATTTT.

This clonotype was recorded many times. V usage is TRBV4-3 and J usage is TRBJ2-5; D possibly corresponds to TRBD1 (6 bases). The CDR3 runs 15 residues. The germline V and J ends were trimmed by 5 bases and 1 base, with 14 bases remaining between them. The germline gives CDR1 LGHNA, CDR2 YSLEER. This CDR3 is CASSEGQTGQETQYF. DNA for the CDR3: TGCGCCAGCAGCGAAGGCCAGACAGGCCAAGAGACCCAGTACTTC.

J is TRBJ1-1 and V is TRBV6-4, with D hard to call. CDR1 and CDR2 from the germline V gene are MRHNA and SNTAGT. Trimming cost V 2 bases and J 7 bases, with 23 bases left between them. The CDR3 has 17 amino acids. As DNA, the CDR3 is TGTGCCAGCAGTGACCCAGATACCTTAACACGGCCCTATGAAGCTTTCTTT. This codes for CASSDPDTLTRPYEAFF.

This clonotype appeared many times. This chain connects TRBV7-2 to TRBJ1-5; D is ambiguous. V gave up 2 bases and J gave up 0 bases, with 8 bases separating them. Germline V CDR1 and CDR2: SGHTA, FQGNSA. CDR3 length: 15 residues. The CDR3 reads CASSLRATSNQPQHF. The CDR3 region has the DNA TGTGCCAGCAGCTTAAGGGCAACTAGCAATCAGCCCCAGCATTTT. Looking up the rest from reference TRBV7-2 and TRBJ1-5 gives the full variable domain: GAGVSQSPSNKVTEKGKDVELRCDPISGHTALYWYRQSLGQGLEFLIYFQGNSAPDKSGLPSDRFSAERTGGSVSTLTIQRTQQEDSAVYLCASSLRATSNQPQHFGDGTRLSIL.

This clonotype was found many times. This chain joins TRBV5-1 and TRBJ1-3, with 7 bases identical to TRBD1. Per germline, CDR1 SGHRS and CDR2 YFSETQ. After removal of 5 bases from V and 1 base from J, the junction contained 12 bases not matched to a gene. The CDR3 is made up of 17 amino acids. The chain's CDR3 is CASRSTPGRGSGNTIYF. The DNA of the CDR3 is TGCGCCAGCAGATCGACCCCTGGCAGGGGGTCTGGAAACACCATATATTTT.

This clonotype was counted at least ten times. CDR3 in amino acids: CASSFYGDSNQPQHF. CDR3 nucleotide sequence: TGTGCCAGCAGCTTTTACGGGGATAGCAATCAGCCCCAGCATTTT. This sequence joins TRBV5-5 and TRBJ1-5; D is uncertain. Germline V gene data show CDR1 as SGHKS and CDR2 as YYEKEE (reference sequence). This CDR3 has 15 amino acids. Trimming took off 2 bases at V and 0 bases at J, with 9 bases between the two ends. Supplemented by reference TRBV5-5 and TRBJ1-5, the full variable domain reads DAGVTQSPTHLIKTRGQQVTLRCSPISGHKSVSWYQQVLGQGPQFIFQYYEKEERGRGNFPDRFSARQFPNYSSELNVNALLLGDSALYLCASSFYGDSNQPQHFGDGTRLSIL.